The 14 T cell receptor beta chains in this list originate from one sample, sequenced in a study of cytomegalovirus exposure and HLA in healthy donors. The PCR contained 60 Vbeta and 13 Jbeta primers. TCRdb's copy holds only in-frame clones and misses some; the assay was immunoSEQ multiplex PCR. This sample yields fewer than 250,000 clones, of which around three quarters are seen a single time; less than 15% belongs to the top ten. The sequenced material came from PBMCs. The receptors here all came from a woman younger than 45 in good health and CMV-seropositive.

V gene TRBV28 combines with J gene TRBJ2-7; D uncertain. The germline V gene has CDR1 MDHEN and CDR2 SYDVKM. V dropped 1 base and J dropped 12 bases, with 10 bases sitting between them. The CDR3 sequence is 11 residues long. CDR3 sequence: CASSLFLDLYF. CDR3 DNA: TGTGCCAGCAGTTTATTCCTAGACCTGTACTTC.

This clone was counted once. J is TRBJ2-5 and V is TRBV28; TRBD2 matches 13 bases. This CDR3 has 18 residues. Germline V gene sequence: CDR1 MDHEN, CDR2 SYDVKM. V shed 7 bases and J 4 bases; nucleotides not matched to a gene: 15. In nucleotides, the CDR3 is TGTGCCAGCACCCTTATCCCTCGGACTAGCGGGGGCCTAGAGACCCAGTACTTC. It translates to CASTLIPRTSGGLETQYF.

This clone was counted between two and nine times. This chain connects TRBV30 to TRBJ2-7, with 15 bases matching TRBD2. The CDR3 is 12 amino acids. V was clipped by 5 bases and J by 7 bases; unmatched bases: 0. CDR1 is GTSNPN and CDR2 is SVGIG in the germline V gene (reference sequence). The chain's CDR3 is CAWGTSGREQYF. For the CDR3, the DNA is TGTGCCTGGGGGACTAGCGGGAGGGAGCAGTACTTC.

The chain carries TRBV2 and TRBJ1-2; 9 bases match TRBD1. The V gene's germline CDR1 is SNHLY and CDR2 FYNNEI. The CDR3 is made up of 15 amino acids. V lost 6 bases, J lost 7 bases, and 12 bases stayed unmatched. As DNA, the CDR3 is TGTGCCAGCAGGCCCGTCACCACAGGGGGCGTTGGCTACACCTTC. Translated: CASRPVTTGGVGYTF. The full variable domain, in which reference TRBV2 and TRBJ1-2 provide the parts outside the CDR3, is EPEVTQTPSHQVTQMGQEVILRCVPISNHLYFYWYRQILGQKVEFLVSFYNNEISEKSEIFDDQFSVERPDGSNFTLKIRSTKLEDSAMYFCASRPVTTGGVGYTFGSGTRLTVV.

This sequence joins TRBV5-1 and TRBJ1-1; 9 positions agree with TRBD1. Germline CDR1 SGHRS, CDR2 YFSETQ. The CDR3 runs 16 residues. V dropped 1 base and J dropped 5; count of bases not matched to a gene: 9. CDR3 loop: CASSLTGQGGRTEAFF. CDR3 in DNA: TGCGCCAGCAGCTTGACGGGACAGGGAGGGAGGACTGAAGCTTTCTTT.

The table lists this clone with a few counts. The gene calls are TRBV30 and TRBJ2-3; 11 nucleotides match TRBD2. The ends lost 4 bases at V and 4 bases at J; junction bases unmatched: 7. The CDR3 consists of 15 residues. Germline V gene lookup returns CDR1 GTSNPN and CDR2 SVGIG (reference sequence). The CDR3 spells CAWTGEGLAADTQYF. As DNA, the CDR3 is TGTGCCTGGACGGGAGAGGGACTAGCGGCAGATACGCAGTATTTT.

About this clone itself: A junction end diverges from the germline sequence, so it may reflect a read error. V and J are TRBV13 and TRBJ1-1, with D unclear. Germline V lookup: CDR1 PRHDT, CDR2 FYEKMQ (reference sequence). The CDR3 is 16 residues long. The CDR3 DNA reads TGTGCCAGCAGCTCTCTAGACGTCTATTTGAACACTGAAGTTTTCTTT. It codes for CASSSLDVYLNTEVFF.

The chain recombines TRBV27 with TRBJ2-3; the D gene is possibly TRBD2 (5 bases). CDR1 and CDR2 from the germline V gene are MNHEY and SMNVEV (reference sequence). The CDR3 loop spans 13 amino acids. The V and J ends lost 6 bases and 1 base respectively, with 8 bases between them. The CDR3 reads CASREAGTDTQYF. The CDR3 bases are TGTGCCAGCAGGGAGGCGGGCACAGATACGCAGTATTTT.

The chain combines TRBV10-3 with TRBJ1-1; 10 nucleotides match TRBD1. The CDR3 totals 14 residues. The germline CDR1 and CDR2 sequences are ENHRY and SYGVKD. Trimming took 5 bases from V and 3 from J; bases not matched to a gene: 3. As DNA, the CDR3 is TGTGCCATCAGTAGGACAGGGGGAGACACTGAAGCTTTCTTT. Protein: CAISRTGGDTEAFF.

This clone occurred a few times. V is TRBV7-9 and J is TRBJ1-4, with 7 bases matching TRBD1. CDR3 length: 15 amino acids. Germline V CDR1 and CDR2: SEHNR, FQNEAQ (reference sequence). With V trimmed by 7 bases and J by 2 bases, 7 bases remained unmatched. The chain's CDR3 is CASIRSTGTNEKLFF. The DNA of the CDR3 is TGTGCCAGCATCCGTTCGACAGGGACTAATGAAAAACTGTTTTTT.

The chain combines TRBV2 with TRBJ1-3; weak D call: TRBD1 (6 bases). V lost 5 bases to trimming and J lost 5 bases, with 10 bases between them. The length of the CDR3 is 13 residues. Germline V gene lookup returns CDR1 SNHLY and CDR2 FYNNEI. The CDR3 region has the DNA TGTGCCAGCAGTACGGGACAACGAAACACCATATATTTT. It is translated as CASSTGQRNTIYF.

The chain has TRBV18 and TRBJ2-7, with 12 bases that match TRBD2. The CDR3 sequence is 16 residues long. Trimming removed 2 bases from V and 5 bases from J; junction bases left unmatched: 7. Germline lookup yields CDR1 KGHSH and CDR2 LQKENI. This chain's CDR3 is CASSPLASGGAHEQYF. The CDR3 DNA reads TGTGCCAGCTCACCATTGGCTAGCGGGGGGGCCCACGAGCAGTACTTC.

The chain employs TRBV7-9 and TRBJ1-6, with D tentatively TRBD1 (5 bases). V dropped 5 bases and J dropped 0 bases, with 11 bases sitting between them. In germline, CDR1 is SEHNR, CDR2 FQNEAQ (reference sequence). CDR3 length: 16 residues. The DNA of the CDR3 is TGTGCCAGCAGCGGGGACTCGAGCTCCTATAATTCACCCCTCCACTTT. Amino acid sequence: CASSGDSSSYNSPLHF.

The V gene is TRBV5-1, the J gene TRBJ1-1; TRBD1 aligns across 11 bases. The CDR3 runs to 15 residues. With V trimmed by 2 bases and J by 14 bases, 14 bases remained unmatched. Germline V lookup: CDR1 SGHRS, CDR2 YFSETQ. CDR3 DNA: TGCGCCAGCAGCTTAGATGGACAGGGGGCGCGTTTACGGTTCTTT. Translating it yields CASSLDGQGARLRFF.